This T cell receptor beta chain was profiled in a study of blood T cell repertoires in COVID-19. Study-level background: The samples span acute and convalescent COVID-19 from the United States, Italy and Spain. From T cells, B-cell-depleted T cells, or PBMCs came the material, which was cDNA or gDNA.

V lost 4 bases, J lost 7 bases, and 8 bases lay in between. The CDR3 length is 12 residues. CDR1 is MNHEY, CDR2 SMNVEV, per germline (reference sequence). Study processing details: Reference gene primer amplification gave nucleated cell count estimates. The data were produced by immunoSEQ multiplex PCR, yet TCRdb's version contains in-frame clones alone and is incomplete. V, J and clone size are those of that table, while D and trimming were read from the DNA. Of about 350,000 clones in the sample, 88% were seen once. This chain joins TRBV27 and TRBJ1-5; D is ambiguous. The sample comprised peripheral blood. The sequence was obtained from a woman in her seventies with COVID-19, enrolled during active disease. CDR3 DNA: TGTGCCAGCAGTTATACACCCCAGCCCCAGCATTTT. Translation gives CASSYTPQPQHF.